A selection of T cell receptor beta chains follows, all from one sample in a study of blood T cells in healthy people across ages. From the 5' RACE reads, TCRdb called clonotypes with MiXCR, one entry per CDR3 protein. The sample holds 800,000 to 1,300,000 distinct CDR3 sequences, 25% seen once. The same sample was also used in a study of T cells of mothers and their children.

The sequencing input was blood. These receptors all stem from a girl aged 2 to 9 in good health. The CDR3 runs from the conserved cysteine through the conserved F or W. Each record gives: V gene, D gene, clone size, J gene, CDR3 protein, CDR3 DNA. D genes are given only for firm matches. Clone size, where shown, is once, few, many, or a class for clones that have expanded.

TRBV5-1	-	-	TRBJ2-2	CAIGGDTGELFF	TGCGCCATTGGCGGGGACACCGGGGAGCTGTTTTTT
TRBV12-3/TRBV12-4	TRBD2	-	TRBJ2-5	CASSLEGLAVETQYF	TGTGCCAGCAGTTTAGAGGGACTAGCGGTAGAGACCCAGTACTTC
TRBV6-5	TRBD2	few	TRBJ2-7	CASSPDLAGNEQYF	TGTGCCAGCAGTCCCGATCTAGCGGGGAACGAGCAGTACTTC
TRBV6-6	TRBD1	-	TRBJ2-7	CASSYGGTGHEQYF	TGTGCCAGCAGTTACGGAGGGACAGGGCACGAGCAGTACTTC
TRBV20-1	-	few	TRBJ1-6	CSAREEGHSYNSPLHF	TGCAGTGCTAGAGAGGAGGGCCACTCCTATAATTCACCCCTCCACTTT
TRBV7-3	-	-	TRBJ2-7	CASSSPPGHGTYEQYF	TGTGCCAGCAGCTCTCCCCCGGGACATGGGACCTACGAGCAGTACTTC
TRBV7-9	-	-	TRBJ2-7	CASSLEPGDF	TGTGCCAGCAGCTTGGAACCGGGAGACTTC
TRBV5-5	-	-	TRBJ1-1	CASSLWQGPEAFF	TGTGCCAGCAGCTTATGGCAGGGACCTGAAGCTTTCTTT
TRBV5-1	TRBD1	few	TRBJ2-7	CASTNTPGQGGDEQYF	TGCGCCAGCACCAACACTCCGGGACAGGGTGGCGACGAGCAGTACTTC
TRBV5-5	-	-	TRBJ2-1	CASSLSWRKMSYNEQFF	TGTGCCAGCAGCTTGTCTTGGCGAAAAATGTCCTACAATGAGCAGTTCTTC
TRBV27	-	few	TRBJ2-5	CASSPLRLGTQYF	TGTGCCAGCAGCCCCCTCAGGTTGGGGACCCAGTACTTC
TRBV5-5	-	-	TRBJ2-4	CASSPQGTLAKNIQYF	TGTGCCAGCAGCCCCCAGGGAACGCTAGCCAAAAACATTCAGTACTTC
TRBV12-3/TRBV12-4	-	-	TRBJ1-1	CTSSLDHGDEAFF	TGTACCAGCAGTCTGGATCACGGGGATGAAGCTTTCTTT
TRBV20-1	-	-	TRBJ1-2	CSARDPAGRYGYTF	TGCAGTGCTAGAGATCCGGCAGGGCGGTATGGCTACACCTTC
TRBV4-2	-	-	TRBJ1-6	CASSQEVEDSPLHF	TGTGCCAGCAGCCAAGAGGTCGAGGATTCACCCCTCCACTTT
TRBV29-1	TRBD2	many	TRBJ2-1	CSVTQGGPYNEQFF	TGCAGCGTGACTCAGGGAGGGCCTTACAATGAGCAGTTCTTC
TRBV12-3/TRBV12-4	-	few	TRBJ1-2	CASSFWGPGGGYTF	TGTGCCAGCAGTTTTTGGGGGCCGGGGGGTGGCTACACCTTC
TRBV20-1	-	-	TRBJ2-4	CSATDPSRDLAKNIQYF	TGCAGTGCTACAGACCCAAGCCGGGACCTAGCCAAAAACATTCAGTACTTC
TRBV9	-	-	TRBJ2-7	CASSVDIGVGLREQYF	TGTGCCAGCAGCGTAGATATAGGTGTAGGATTACGGGAGCAGTACTTC
TRBV7-6	-	-	TRBJ1-1	CASSSVEWQPKTNTEAFF	TGTGCCAGCAGCTCAGTCGAATGGCAGCCTAAAACGAACACTGAAGCTTTCTTT
TRBV7-9	TRBD2	few	TRBJ2-6	CASSSGTSSGANVLTF	TGTGCCTCCAGCTCCGGGACTAGCTCTGGGGCCAACGTCCTGACTTTC